This is a list of T cell receptor beta chains from one sample in a study of T-cell memory formation after mild COVID-19. TCRdb processed the 5' RACE reads anew with MiXCR; each CDR3 protein has one entry. Of a few hundred thousand distinct CDR3 sequences in the sample, 15% to 20% were seen once. The specimen sequenced was PBMCs or a T cell subset sorted from them (not recorded which). All receptors come from a man aged 18 to 35 who had mild COVID-19 (a few samples of this study predate the infection). Cell type and time point are not known. The CDR3 runs from the conserved cysteine through the conserved F or W. The D gene is left open where the match is weak. Some rows have no size entry. The others give once, few or many, or a class for an expanded clone.

V gene,J gene,clone size,D gene,CDR3 protein,CDR3 DNA
TRBV5-4,TRBJ1-6,few,.,CASSLKPALGSPLHF,TGTGCCAGCAGCTTAAAGCCTGCACTTGGGTCACCCCTCCACTTT
TRBV5-1,TRBJ2-7,.,TRBD1,CASSGDRVGYEQYF,TGCGCCAGCAGCGGGGACAGGGTAGGGTACGAGCAGTACTTC
TRBV19,TRBJ2-5,.,TRBD1,CASSRGQIIQETQYF,TGTGCCAGTAGTAGGGGACAGATAATTCAAGAGACCCAGTACTTC
TRBV6-5,TRBJ2-5,few,TRBD2,CASSYSVGTSGGMGETQYF,TGTGCCAGCAGTTACTCGGTCGGGACTAGCGGGGGGATGGGGGAGACCCAGTACTTC
TRBV12-3/TRBV12-4,TRBJ1-5,.,.,CASSSPVGQGNQPQHF,TGTGCCAGCAGTTCCCCAGTGGGTCAGGGGAATCAGCCCCAGCATTTT
TRBV12-3/TRBV12-4,TRBJ1-5,few,.,CASRTSEGYQPQHF,TGTGCCAGCAGGACCTCCGAGGGGTATCAGCCCCAGCATTTT
TRBV11-2,TRBJ2-1,.,TRBD2,CASSLGSSGEIYNEQFF,TGTGCCAGCAGCTTAGGATCTAGCGGGGAGATATACAATGAGCAGTTCTTC
TRBV5-1,TRBJ2-7,.,TRBD1,CASSLAGTGGEQYF,TGCGCCAGCAGCTTGGCCGGGACAGGGGGCGAGCAGTACTTC
TRBV20-1,TRBJ2-7,few,TRBD2,CSASGTRAPNEQYF,TGCAGTGCTTCCGGGACTAGGGCCCCCAACGAGCAGTACTTC
TRBV14,TRBJ2-1,few,.,CASSQTLSGEQFF,TGTGCCAGCAGCCAAACGTTATCTGGTGAGCAGTTCTTC
TRBV7-9,TRBJ2-7,few,TRBD2,CASSFQGGSYEQYF,TGTGCCAGCAGCTTCCAGGGAGGGTCCTACGAGCAGTACTTC
TRBV5-1,TRBJ1-3,.,.,CASSPAMSSGNTIYF,TGCGCCAGCAGCCCAGCGATGAGCTCTGGAAACACCATATATTTT
TRBV5-1,TRBJ2-5,few,.,CASSLVPGEETQYF,TGCGCCAGCAGCTTGGTCCCAGGGGAAGAGACCCAGTACTTC
TRBV20-1,TRBJ2-1,few,TRBD2,CSARTSGGADEQFF,TGCAGTGCTAGAACCAGCGGGGGGGCGGATGAGCAGTTCTTC
TRBV7-8,TRBJ2-6,.,.,CASSLAPDLSSGANVLTF,TGTGCCAGCAGCTTAGCCCCGGATTTGAGCTCTGGGGCCAACGTCCTGACTTTC
TRBV5-4,TRBJ2-7,.,.,CASSLGAGLYEQYF,TGTGCCAGCAGCTTGGGGGCGGGCCTCTACGAGCAGTACTTC
TRBV6-2/TRBV6-3,TRBJ2-7,few,.,CASEPGGIVSYEQYF,TGTGCCAGCGAACCTGGGGGGATAGTATCCTACGAGCAGTACTTC
TRBV7-2,TRBJ2-1,few,.,CASSPRSRGEFF,TGTGCCAGCAGCCCACGGTCTCGCGGGGAGTTCTTC
TRBV6-4,TRBJ2-3,few,.,CASSDSVGTDTQYF,TGTGCCAGCAGTGACTCAGTGGGCACAGATACGCAGTATTTT
TRBV27,TRBJ2-5,few,TRBD2,CASSLGSGGPYQETQYF,TGTGCCAGCAGTTTGGGTAGCGGGGGACCGTACCAAGAGACCCAGTACTTC
TRBV2,TRBJ1-6,few,TRBD1,CASSEAPPGQGLLPLHF,TGTGCCAGCAGTGAAGCGCCCCCGGGACAGGGACTACTACCCCTCCACTTT
TRBV6-5,TRBJ2-1,few,.,CASSYVGVWNEQFF,TGTGCCAGCAGTTACGTGGGGGTATGGAATGAGCAGTTCTTC
TRBV6-6,TRBJ1-5,.,.,CASSRSRGFSNQPQHF,TGTGCCAGCAGCCGCTCTAGGGGGTTTAGCAATCAGCCCCAGCATTTT
TRBV20-1,TRBJ1-2,.,.,CSARDGSGYGYTF,TGCAGTGCTAGAGATGGTTCGGGCTATGGCTACACCTTC
TRBV11-3,TRBJ2-5,few,TRBD1,CASSLQFAGGQETQYF,TGTGCCAGCAGCTTACAATTCGCAGGGGGACAAGAGACCCAGTACTTC
TRBV6-5,TRBJ1-1,.,.,CASSYSQGTEAFF,TGTGCCAGCAGTTACTCCCAGGGGACTGAAGCTTTCTTT
TRBV12-3/TRBV12-4,TRBJ2-3,few,TRBD2,CASSPNGGGGTDTQYF,TGTGCCAGCAGCCCGAATGGCGGGGGTGGGACAGATACGCAGTATTTT
TRBV24-1,TRBJ2-3,many,TRBD1,CATSDLRGTGGTDTQYF,TGTGCCACCAGTGATTTGCGGGGGACAGGGGGCACAGATACGCAGTATTTT
TRBV20-1,TRBJ2-3,.,.,CSATGTPNTDTQYF,TGCAGTGCAACCGGGACACCTAACACAGATACGCAGTATTTT
TRBV20-1,TRBJ2-7,few,.,CSASYAANGREQYF,TGCAGTGCTAGTTACGCGGCCAACGGTCGCGAGCAGTACTTC
TRBV4-3,TRBJ1-1,few,.,CASSQAWGVRAFF,TGCGCCAGCAGCCAGGCGTGGGGCGTTAGAGCTTTCTTT
TRBV4-3,TRBJ1-5,once,.,CASSQGRIGQPQHF,TGCGCCAGCAGCCAAGGACGAATCGGTCAGCCCCAGCATTTT
TRBV10-2,TRBJ2-1,few,.,CASSASNLLAGDEQFF,TGCGCCAGCAGTGCCTCGAACCTACTAGCTGGGGATGAGCAGTTCTTC
TRBV10-3,TRBJ2-3,few,.,CAIAGVGTDTQYF,TGTGCCATCGCCGGGGTGGGCACAGATACGCAGTATTTT
TRBV7-9,TRBJ1-2,.,TRBD1,CASSPRSGQGAYGYTF,TGTGCCAGCAGTCCAAGGAGCGGACAGGGGGCATATGGCTACACCTTC
TRBV6-2/TRBV6-3,TRBJ1-5,many,.,CASTTVPFSQPQHF,TGTGCCAGCACCACGGTCCCGTTTTCGCAGCCCCAGCATTTT
TRBV6-1,TRBJ2-1,few,TRBD1,CASSDRGDNEQFF,TGTGCCAGCAGCGACAGGGGGGACAATGAGCAGTTCTTC
TRBV27,TRBJ1-1,.,.,CASIPREPNTEAFF,TGTGCCAGCATCCCCCGGGAGCCGAACACTGAAGCTTTCTTT
TRBV6-2/TRBV6-3,TRBJ2-5,.,.,CASSYSGTVQETQYF,TGTGCCAGCAGTTACTCAGGGACCGTGCAAGAGACCCAGTACTTC
TRBV9,TRBJ1-1,.,.,CASSVGGADTEAFF,TGTGCCAGCAGCGTAGGAGGGGCGGACACTGAAGCTTTCTTT
TRBV29-1,TRBJ2-3,many,TRBD2,CSVSPASGGVADTQYF,TGCAGCGTTTCCCCTGCGAGCGGGGGTGTCGCAGATACGCAGTATTTT
TRBV20-1,TRBJ1-1,few,.,CSATRGQLNTEAFF,TGCAGTGCTACCCGAGGACAGCTAAACACTGAAGCTTTCTTT
TRBV29-1,TRBJ2-3,few,TRBD1,CSVEDQGADTQYF,TGCAGCGTTGAAGATCAGGGGGCAGATACGCAGTATTTT
TRBV7-8,TRBJ1-1,few,.,CASSFEGGMNTEAFF,TGTGCCAGCAGCTTTGAGGGGGGGATGAACACTGAAGCTTTCTTT
TRBV4-1,TRBJ2-6,few,.,CASSQDNSLLGANVLTF,TGCGCCAGCAGCCAAGATAACAGCCTGCTTGGGGCCAACGTCCTGACTTTC
TRBV23-1,TRBJ2-5,few,.,CASSLGDILPTETQYF,TGCGCCAGCAGTCTGGGGGACATTCTCCCGACAGAGACCCAGTACTTC
TRBV5-1,TRBJ1-1,.,.,CASSPIGGRRGTEAFF,TGCGCCAGCAGCCCCATTGGAGGAAGGCGGGGAACTGAAGCTTTCTTT
TRBV5-5,TRBJ2-7,.,TRBD2,CASSLGLDSYEQYF,TGTGCCAGCAGCCTAGGACTAGACTCCTACGAGCAGTACTTC
TRBV5-1,TRBJ2-6,many,.,CASSLWGSGANVLTF,TGCGCCAGCAGCTTGTGGGGGTCTGGGGCCAACGTCCTGACTTTC
TRBV5-1,TRBJ2-3,.,TRBD2,CASSFGEASGGSNTDTQYF,TGCGCCAGCAGCTTTGGTGAGGCTAGCGGGGGGTCAAACACAGATACGCAGTATTTT
TRBV5-4,TRBJ2-2,few,.,CASSWGRSNTGELFF,TGTGCCAGCAGCTGGGGACGGAGTAACACCGGGGAGCTGTTTTTT
TRBV6-1,TRBJ1-1,.,.,CATPREMNTEAFF,TGTGCCACCCCCCGGGAGATGAACACTGAAGCTTTCTTT